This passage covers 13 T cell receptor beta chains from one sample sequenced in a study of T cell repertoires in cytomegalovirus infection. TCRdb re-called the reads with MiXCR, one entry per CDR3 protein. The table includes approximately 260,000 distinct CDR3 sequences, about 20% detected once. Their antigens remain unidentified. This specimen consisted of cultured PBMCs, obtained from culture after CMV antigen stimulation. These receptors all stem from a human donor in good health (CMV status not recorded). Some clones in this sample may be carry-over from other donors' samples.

Written as DNA, the CDR3 is TGTGCCAGCAGAGTATTGGGCAATCAGCCCCAGCATTTT. It yields the protein CASRVLGNQPQHF. The rearrangement uses TRBV28 and TRBJ1-5, with D uncertain. CDR1 is MDHEN and CDR2 is SYDVKM in the germline V gene. Deletions cut 6 bases from V and 2 bases from J, with 8 bases between. There are 13 residues in the CDR3.

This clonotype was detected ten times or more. CDR3 DNA: TGTGCCAGCAGTCGGGCGAGGGACACTGAAGCTTTCTTT. It yields the protein CASSRARDTEAFF. The chain recombines TRBV7-2 with TRBJ1-1, with D hard to call. The CDR3 runs to 13 residues. V lost 6 bases and J 3 bases, leaving 11 bases between the germline ends. The germline CDR1 and CDR2 sequences are SGHTA and FQGNSA.

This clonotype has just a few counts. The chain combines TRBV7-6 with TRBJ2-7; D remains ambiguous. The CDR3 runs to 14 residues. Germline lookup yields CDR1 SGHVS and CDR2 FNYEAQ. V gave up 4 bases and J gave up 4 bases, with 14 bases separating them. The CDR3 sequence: CASSSGPLQYEQYF. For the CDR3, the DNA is TGTGCCAGCAGCTCGGGCCCCCTCCAGTACGAGCAGTACTTC.

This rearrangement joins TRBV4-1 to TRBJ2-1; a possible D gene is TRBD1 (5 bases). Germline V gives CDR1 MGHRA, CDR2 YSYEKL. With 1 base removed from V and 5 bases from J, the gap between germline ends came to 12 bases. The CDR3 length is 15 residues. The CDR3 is CASSQGAGFHNEQFF. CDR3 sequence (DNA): TGCGCCAGCAGCCAAGGGGCAGGGTTTCACAATGAGCAGTTCTTC.

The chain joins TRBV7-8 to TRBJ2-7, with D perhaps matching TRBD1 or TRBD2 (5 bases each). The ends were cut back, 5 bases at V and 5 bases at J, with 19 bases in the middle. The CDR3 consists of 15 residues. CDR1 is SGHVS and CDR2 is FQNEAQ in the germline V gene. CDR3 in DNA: TGTGCCAGCAGCACCCCGGGACCCCAAGAAGACGAGCAGTACTTC. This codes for CASSTPGPQEDEQYF.

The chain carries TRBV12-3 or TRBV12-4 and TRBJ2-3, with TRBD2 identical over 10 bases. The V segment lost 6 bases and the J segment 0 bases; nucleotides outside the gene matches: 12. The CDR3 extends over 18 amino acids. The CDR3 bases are TGTGCCAGCAGGCCCCCGCTAGCGGGAGTGTTTAGCACAGATACGCAGTATTTT. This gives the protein CASRPPLAGVFSTDTQYF.

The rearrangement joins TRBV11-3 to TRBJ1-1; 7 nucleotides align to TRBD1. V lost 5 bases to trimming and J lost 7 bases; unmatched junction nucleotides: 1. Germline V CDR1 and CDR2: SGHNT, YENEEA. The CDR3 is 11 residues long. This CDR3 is CASSGTVEAFF. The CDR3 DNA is TGTGCCAGCAGCGGGACAGTTGAAGCTTTCTTT.

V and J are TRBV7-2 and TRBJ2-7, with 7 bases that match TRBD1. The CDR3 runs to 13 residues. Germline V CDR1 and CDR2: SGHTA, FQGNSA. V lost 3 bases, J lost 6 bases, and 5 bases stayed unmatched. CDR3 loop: CASSLTGRGEQYF. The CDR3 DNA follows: TGTGCCAGCAGCTTGACAGGGCGTGGCGAGCAGTACTTC.

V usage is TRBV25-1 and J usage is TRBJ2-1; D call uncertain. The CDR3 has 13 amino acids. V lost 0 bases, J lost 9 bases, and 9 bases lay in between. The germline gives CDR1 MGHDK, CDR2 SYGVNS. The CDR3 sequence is CASSEYGVGEQFF. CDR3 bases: TGTGCCAGCAGTGAATATGGAGTAGGTGAGCAGTTCTTC. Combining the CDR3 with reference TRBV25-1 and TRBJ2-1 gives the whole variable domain EADIYQTPRYLVIGTGKKITLECSQTMGHDKMYWYQQDPGMELHLIHYSYGVNSTEKGDLSSESTVSRIRTEHFPLTLESARPSHTSQYLCASSEYGVGEQFFGPGTRLTVL.

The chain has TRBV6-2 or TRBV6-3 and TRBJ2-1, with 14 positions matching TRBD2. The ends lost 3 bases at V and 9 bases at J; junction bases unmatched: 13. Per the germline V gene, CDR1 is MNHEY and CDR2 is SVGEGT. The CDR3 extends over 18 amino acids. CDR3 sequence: CASSYGHGTSGSPREQFF. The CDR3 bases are TGTGCCAGCAGTTATGGCCATGGGACTAGCGGGAGTCCTCGTGAGCAGTTCTTC.

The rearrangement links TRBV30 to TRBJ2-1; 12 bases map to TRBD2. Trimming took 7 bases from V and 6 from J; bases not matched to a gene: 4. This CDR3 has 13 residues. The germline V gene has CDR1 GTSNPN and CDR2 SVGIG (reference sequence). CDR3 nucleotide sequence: TGTGCCTCATCTAGCGGGAGGGCCAATGAGCAGTTCTTC. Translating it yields CASSSGRANEQFF.

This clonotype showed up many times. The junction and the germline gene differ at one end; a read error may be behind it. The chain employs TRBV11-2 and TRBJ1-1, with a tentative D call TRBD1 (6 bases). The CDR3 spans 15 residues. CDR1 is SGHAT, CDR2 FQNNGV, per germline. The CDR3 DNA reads TGTGCCAGCAGGCGAACCAGGGGTCGGAACGCTGAAGCTTTCTTT. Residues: CASRRTRGRNAEAFF.

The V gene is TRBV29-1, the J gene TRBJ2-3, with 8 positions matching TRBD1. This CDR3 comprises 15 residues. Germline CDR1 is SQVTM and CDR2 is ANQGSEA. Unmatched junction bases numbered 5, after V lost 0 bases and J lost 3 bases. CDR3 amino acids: CSVEDPTGGTDTQYF. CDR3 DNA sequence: TGCAGCGTTGAAGATCCAACAGGGGGTACAGATACGCAGTATTTT.